This T cell receptor (beta chain) was documented in a study of blood T cell repertoires in COVID-19. Study-level background: Sites across the United States, Italy and Spain contributed samples from acute and convalescent COVID-19. T cells, B-cell-depleted T cells, or PBMCs provided the cDNA or gDNA that served as material.

Original analysis: Estimates of nucleated cell counts were drawn from the amplification of reference gene primers. Clones were sequenced by immunoSEQ multiplex PCR, and TCRdb holds only the in-frame ones, with some missing. V and J calls and clone size come straight from that table; D and trimming were deduced from the DNA. Among about 110,000 clones listed, roughly 88% were seen once. The CDR3 runs to 13 residues. CDR1 is SGHTA and CDR2 is FQGNSA in the germline V gene. As concerns this clone: Germline is not matched at one junction end, which may reflect a read error.

The sample consisted of peripheral blood. The TCR sequence derives from a woman in her sixties or seventies with acute or convalescent COVID-19. V usage is TRBV7-2 and J usage is TRBJ2-3; 8 positions agree with TRBD2. CDR3 sequence (DNA): TGTGCCAGCAGCTGGACTAGCAGAGATACGCAGTATTTT. Its translation is CASSWTSRDTQYF.